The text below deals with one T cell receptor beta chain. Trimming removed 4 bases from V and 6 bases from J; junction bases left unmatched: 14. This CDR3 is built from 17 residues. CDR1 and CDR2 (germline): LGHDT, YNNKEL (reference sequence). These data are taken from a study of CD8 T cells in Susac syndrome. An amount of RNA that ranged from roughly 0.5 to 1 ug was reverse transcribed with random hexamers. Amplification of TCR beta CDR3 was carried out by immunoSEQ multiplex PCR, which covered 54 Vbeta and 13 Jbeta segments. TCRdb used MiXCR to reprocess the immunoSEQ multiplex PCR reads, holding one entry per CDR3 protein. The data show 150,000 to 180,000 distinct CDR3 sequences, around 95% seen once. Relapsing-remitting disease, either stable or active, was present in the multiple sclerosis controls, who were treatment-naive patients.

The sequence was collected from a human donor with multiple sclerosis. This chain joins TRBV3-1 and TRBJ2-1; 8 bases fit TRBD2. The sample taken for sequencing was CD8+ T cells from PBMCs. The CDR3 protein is CASSPPYGAGGPNEQFF. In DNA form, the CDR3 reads TGTGCCAGCAGCCCCCCCTACGGGGCGGGGGGTCCCAATGAGCAGTTCTTC.